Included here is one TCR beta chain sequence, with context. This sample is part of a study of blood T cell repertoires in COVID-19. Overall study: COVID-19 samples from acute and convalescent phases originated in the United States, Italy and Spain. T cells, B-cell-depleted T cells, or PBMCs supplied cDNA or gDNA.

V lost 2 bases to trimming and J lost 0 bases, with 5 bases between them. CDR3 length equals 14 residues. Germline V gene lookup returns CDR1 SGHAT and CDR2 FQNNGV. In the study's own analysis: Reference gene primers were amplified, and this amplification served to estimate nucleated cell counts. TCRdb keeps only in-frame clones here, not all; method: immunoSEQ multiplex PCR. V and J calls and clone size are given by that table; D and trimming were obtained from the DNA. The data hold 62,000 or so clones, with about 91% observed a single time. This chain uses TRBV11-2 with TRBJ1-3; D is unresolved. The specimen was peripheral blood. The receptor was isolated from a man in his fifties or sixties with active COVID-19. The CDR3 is CASSLMSSGNTIYF. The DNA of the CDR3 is TGTGCCAGCAGCTTAATGAGCTCTGGAAACACCATATATTTT.